Below are 5 T cell receptor beta chains sequenced from a single sample in a study of T cell clones after liver transplantation. Sequencing used immunoSEQ multiplex PCR; TCRdb keeps in-frame clones, though not all of them. The sample holds 55,000 to 75,000 clones, approximately 70% seen once. Sample: CD4+ T cells from blood, taken at the approximately 16-month timepoint. The receptor set was obtained from a human patient who received a liver transplant. Among the T cells, some may be from the graft donor.

This clone was counted only a few times. The V gene is TRBV5-1, the J gene TRBJ2-5, with TRBD2 identical over 10 bases. V gave up 2 bases and J gave up 2 bases; unmatched junction bases: 3. Germline-derived CDR1 and CDR2 are SGHRS and YFSETQ. CDR3 size: 15 residues. Here the CDR3 DNA reads TGCGCCAGCAGCTTCGGACTAGCGGTACAAGAGACCCAGTACTTC. Protein: CASSFGLAVQETQYF.

J is TRBJ2-5 and V is TRBV6-1; TRBD2 aligns across 8 bases. The CDR3 runs to 19 residues. Germline CDR1 reads MNHNS; CDR2 reads SASEGT. Losses at the gene ends were 2 bases for V and 3 bases for J; bases not matched to a gene: 17. The CDR3: CASSELGGRLAGHKETQYF. DNA of the CDR3: TGTGCCAGCAGTGAATTGGGGGGGAGATTAGCGGGGCATAAAGAGACCCAGTACTTC.

This clone is medium-sized by share. This chain uses TRBV19 with TRBJ1-1, with D tentatively TRBD1 (6 bases). The CDR3 loop spans 13 amino acids. Trimming took 6 bases from V and 0 from J, leaving 8 bases between them. The germline V gene encodes CDR1 LNHDA and CDR2 SQIVND (reference sequence). DNA of the CDR3: TGTGCCAGTAGAGGGGGAATGAACACTGAAGCTTTCTTT. It yields the protein CASRGGMNTEAFF.

This clone was seen more than once but under ten times. The gene calls are TRBV4-2 and TRBJ2-5, with D possibly matching TRBD1 (5 bases). From germline, CDR1 is LGHNA and CDR2 YNFKEQ. Trimming removed 0 bases from V and 1 base from J, with 15 bases in between. This CDR3 is built from 17 residues. In nucleotides, the CDR3 is TGTGCCAGCAGCCAAGATGGGGCAGGGAAAGGCCAAGAGACCCAGTACTTC. Its protein is CASSQDGAGKGQETQYF.

The gene calls are TRBV18 and TRBJ2-1; unclear D gene. The CDR3 is 13 residues long. V was clipped by 4 bases and J by 8 bases, with 12 bases between them. CDR1 is KGHSH and CDR2 is LQKENI in the germline V gene. CDR3 bases: TGTGCCAGCTCACGAACTTTCGGCGATGAGCAGTTCTTC. The encoded protein is CASSRTFGDEQFF.